These 14 T cell receptor beta chains were sequenced from one sample in a study of graft-versus-host responses after intestinal transplantation. The antigens of these receptors remain unknown. Data came from immunoSEQ multiplex PCR; TCRdb stores just in-frame clones and leaves some out. The profile shows 90,000 to 95,000 clones, around 93% of them singletons. The sample was unstimulated CD8+ T cells sorted from spleen or lymph node cells, taken before intestinal transplant. The receptors originated from a human donor who received an intestinal transplant.

The J gene is TRBJ2-1, the V gene TRBV28, with 7 bases identical to TRBD1. V shed 5 bases and J 3 bases; nucleotides not matched to a gene: 7. The CDR3 length is 15 residues. Germline assignment: CDR1 MDHEN and CDR2 SYDVKM. CDR3 residues: CASSLLGTDYNEQFF. CDR3 bases: TGTGCCAGCAGTCTCCTGGGGACAGACTACAATGAGCAGTTCTTC. The entire variable domain, with the rest obtained from reference TRBV28 and TRBJ2-1, is as follows: DVKVTQSSRYLVKRTGEKVFLECVQDMDHENMFWYRQDPGLGLRLIYFSYDVKMKEKGDIPEGYSVSREKKERFSLILESASTNQTSMYLCASSLLGTDYNEQFFGPGTRLTVL.

This clone was seen just once. The J gene is TRBJ2-1, the V gene TRBV27, with 10 bases fitting TRBD1. Germline V gene data show CDR1 as MNHEY and CDR2 as SMNVEV (reference sequence). This CDR3 contains 16 residues. After removal of 1 base from V and 5 bases from J, the junction contained 5 bases not matched to a gene. The chain's CDR3 is CASSLFPGQGHNEQFF. The CDR3 DNA follows: TGTGCCAGCAGTTTATTTCCGGGACAGGGGCACAATGAGCAGTTCTTC.

The J gene is TRBJ2-5, the V gene TRBV2; tentative D call: TRBD2 (5 bases). The V gene's germline CDR1 is SNHLY and CDR2 FYNNEI. The CDR3 runs 14 residues. Between the trimmed V and J ends, which lost 1 base and 1 base, there was a span of 7 bases. The CDR3 bases are TGTGCCAGCAGTGAAGGAGCGGCCCAAGAGACCCAGTACTTC. Its protein is CASSEGAAQETQYF.

The V and J genes are TRBV27 and TRBJ2-1; TRBD2 matches at 7 bases. J was trimmed by 7 bases and V by 2 bases; bases with no gene match: 5. CDR3 length: 14 residues. Germline CDR1 and CDR2: MNHEY and SMNVEV (reference sequence). CDR3 protein: CASSLAGVRNEQFF. The CDR3 region has the DNA TGTGCCAGCAGTTTAGCGGGAGTTAGGAATGAGCAGTTCTTC.

The rearrangement joins TRBV19 to TRBJ1-5; TRBD1 agrees at 7 bases. The CDR3 has 15 amino acids. V lost 1 base to trimming and J lost 7 bases; unmatched junction nucleotides: 7. CDR1 is LNHDA and CDR2 is SQIVND in the germline V gene (reference sequence). CDR3: CASSIVDRVGQPQHF. The CDR3 region has the DNA TGTGCCAGTAGTATAGTCGACAGGGTAGGCCAGCCCCAGCATTTT. Full variable domain (outside the CDR3, taken from reference TRBV19 and TRBJ1-5): DGGITQSPKYLFRKEGQNVTLSCEQNLNHDAMYWYRQDPGQGLRLIYYSQIVNDFQKGDIAEGYSVSREKKESFPLTVTSAQKNPTAFYLCASSIVDRVGQPQHFGDGTRLSIL.

The CDR3 region has the DNA TGCGCCAGCAGCCAACAGGGTTTAGCCAAAAACATTCAGTACTTC. Its protein is CASSQQGLAKNIQYF. The V and J genes are TRBV4-1 and TRBJ2-4, with a weak D call TRBD1 (5 bases). Germline V gene data show CDR1 as MGHRA and CDR2 as YSYEKL. The CDR3 is 15 amino acids. Trimming removed 2 bases from V and 0 bases from J, with 8 bases in between.

The genes are TRBV29-1 and TRBJ2-7; perhaps TRBD1 as D (6 bases). Germline-derived CDR1 and CDR2 are SQVTM and ANQGSEA. The CDR3 covers 15 residues. Trimming removed 4 bases at V and 2 bases at J, with 18 bases between. The CDR3 loop is CSVVFLGAVTYEQYF. CDR3 coding DNA: TGCAGCGTTGTTTTTCTGGGGGCCGTGACCTACGAGCAGTACTTC.

This rearrangement joins TRBV5-6 to TRBJ2-2; D perhaps matches TRBD2 (6 bases). Germline V lookup: CDR1 SGHDT, CDR2 YYEEEE. Trimming shortened V by 4 bases and J by 3 bases, and 16 bases separated the two germline ends. The CDR3 runs to 16 residues. The CDR3 here is CASSKPGLIDTGELFF. CDR3 coding DNA: TGTGCCAGCAGCAAGCCGGGACTTATTGACACCGGGGAGCTGTTTTTT.

V usage is TRBV5-4 and J usage is TRBJ2-3; 11 bases map to TRBD2. The germline CDR1 and CDR2 sequences are SGHNT and YYREEE (reference sequence). V shed 1 base and J 4 bases; nucleotides not matched to a gene: 2. The CDR3 spans 15 residues. CDR3 nucleotides: TGTGCCAGCAGCTTGCTAGCGGGAGGTCCAGATACGCAGTATTTT. Its translation: CASSLLAGGPDTQYF.

The rearrangement links TRBV28 to TRBJ1-1; D unclear. Germline CDR1 is MDHEN and CDR2 is SYDVKM. The CDR3 loop spans 17 amino acids. Trimming stripped 0 bases from V and 3 bases from J, with 17 bases between. As DNA, the CDR3 is TGTGCCAGCAGTTTATGGACTCGTCCCCCGGCGGACACTGAAGCTTTCTTT. As protein: CASSLWTRPPADTEAFF.

The V call is TRBV10-1, the J call TRBJ2-7, with a tentative D call TRBD1 (6 bases). The germline V and J ends were trimmed by 4 bases and 0 bases, with 7 bases remaining between them. Germline CDR1 reads WNHNN; CDR2 reads SYGVQD (reference sequence). This CDR3 contains 13 residues. The DNA for the CDR3 is TGCGCCAGCAGTGTAGGGGGCTCCTACGAGCAGTACTTC. Its translation: CASSVGGSYEQYF.

This chain joins TRBV5-1 and TRBJ2-5, with TRBD2 matching 10 bases. This CDR3 spans 16 amino acids. J was trimmed by 4 bases and V by 0 bases; bases with no gene match: 6. Looked up from germline, CDR1 is SGHRS and CDR2 is YFSETQ. The CDR3 sequence is CASSLAASGSTETQYF. The CDR3 DNA follows: TGCGCCAGCAGCTTGGCAGCTAGCGGGAGTACAGAGACCCAGTACTTC.

This chain joins TRBV7-9 and TRBJ2-7, with TRBD1 as a possible D gene (6 bases). Trimming left V 10 bases short and J 2 bases short, with 18 bases between. The CDR3 covers 14 residues. Germline V lookup: CDR1 SEHNR, CDR2 FQNEAQ (reference sequence). In DNA, the CDR3 is TGTGCCACCCTACCCCCTGACAGGACCTACGAGCAGTACTTC. This gives the protein CATLPPDRTYEQYF.

J is TRBJ2-7 and V is TRBV4-2; TRBD2 agrees at 10 bases. Germline CDR1 reads LGHNA; CDR2 reads YNFKEQ. This CDR3 is built from 17 residues. J was trimmed by 2 bases and V by 0 bases; bases with no gene match: 7. The CDR3 nucleotides read TGTGCCAGCAGCCAAGAGTTCACTAGCGGGATTACCTACGAGCAGTACTTC. This sequence encodes CASSQEFTSGITYEQYF.